The entry below describes one TCR beta chain. Original handling: Researchers report that nucleated cell counts were estimated from reference gene primer amplification. The assay was immunoSEQ multiplex PCR, and TCRdb's table has in-frame clones only and misses some. The V and J calls and clone size come from that table; D and trimming were worked out from the DNA. The table lists 150,000 or so clones, 70% to 85% of them singletons. The entry originates in a study of blood T cell repertoires in COVID-19. At the level of the study: Donors in the United States, Italy and Spain gave samples during acute or convalescent COVID-19.

Across about 22 US areas, participants ranged in age from about 18 to 100 years. Which cohort a participant joined came from the clinical history participants gave. The CDR3 length is 13 residues. The junction had 6 bases not matched to a gene; V was cut back by 5 bases and J by 6 bases. CDR1 is SGHDT, CDR2 YYEEEE, per germline. The material sequenced was PBMCs or T cells enriched from blood (not recorded which). The gene calls are TRBV5-6 and TRBJ2-3, with 7 bases lining up with TRBD1. This receptor was obtained from a man in his fifties or sixties who had recovered from COVID-19. CDR3 DNA sequence: TGTGCCAGCAGACTCACAGGGGCTGATACGCAGTATTTT. Protein: CASRLTGADTQYF.